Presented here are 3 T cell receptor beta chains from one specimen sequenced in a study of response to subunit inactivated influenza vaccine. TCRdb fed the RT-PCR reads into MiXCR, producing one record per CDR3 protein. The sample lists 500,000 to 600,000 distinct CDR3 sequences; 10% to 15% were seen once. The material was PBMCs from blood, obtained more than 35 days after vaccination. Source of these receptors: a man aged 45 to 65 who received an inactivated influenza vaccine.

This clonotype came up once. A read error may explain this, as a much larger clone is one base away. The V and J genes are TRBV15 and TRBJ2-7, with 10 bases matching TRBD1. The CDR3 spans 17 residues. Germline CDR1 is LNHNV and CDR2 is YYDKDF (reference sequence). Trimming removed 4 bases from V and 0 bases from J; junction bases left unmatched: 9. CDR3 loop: CATSTPGQGMSSYEQYF. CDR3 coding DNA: TGTGCCACCAGCACACCGGGACAGGGGATGAGCTCCTACGAGCAGTACTTC.

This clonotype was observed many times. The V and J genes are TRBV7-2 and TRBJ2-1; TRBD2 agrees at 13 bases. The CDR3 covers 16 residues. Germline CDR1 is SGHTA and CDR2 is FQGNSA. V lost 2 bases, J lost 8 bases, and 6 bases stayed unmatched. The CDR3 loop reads CASSLIGLAGADEQFF. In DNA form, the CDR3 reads TGTGCCAGCAGCTTAATCGGACTAGCGGGAGCGGATGAGCAGTTCTTC.

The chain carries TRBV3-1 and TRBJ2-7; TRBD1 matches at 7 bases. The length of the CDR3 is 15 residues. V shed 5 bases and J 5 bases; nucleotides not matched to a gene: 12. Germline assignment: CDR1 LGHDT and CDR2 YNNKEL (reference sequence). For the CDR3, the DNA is TGTGCCAGCAGCTTCACACGGACAGGTCGGGACGAGCAGTACTTC. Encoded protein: CASSFTRTGRDEQYF.